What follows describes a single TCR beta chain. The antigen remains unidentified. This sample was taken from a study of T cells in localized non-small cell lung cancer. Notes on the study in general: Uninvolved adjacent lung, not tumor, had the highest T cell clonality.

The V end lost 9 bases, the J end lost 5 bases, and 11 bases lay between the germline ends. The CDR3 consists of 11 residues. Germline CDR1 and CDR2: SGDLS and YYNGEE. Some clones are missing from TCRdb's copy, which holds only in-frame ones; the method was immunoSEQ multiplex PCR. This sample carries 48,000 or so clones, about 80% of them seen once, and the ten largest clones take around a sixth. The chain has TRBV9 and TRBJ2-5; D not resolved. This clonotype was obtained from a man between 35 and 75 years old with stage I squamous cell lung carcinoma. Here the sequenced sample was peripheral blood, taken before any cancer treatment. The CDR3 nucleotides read TGTGCCATTCCCAAGTGGGAGACCCAGTACTTC. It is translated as CAIPKWETQYF.